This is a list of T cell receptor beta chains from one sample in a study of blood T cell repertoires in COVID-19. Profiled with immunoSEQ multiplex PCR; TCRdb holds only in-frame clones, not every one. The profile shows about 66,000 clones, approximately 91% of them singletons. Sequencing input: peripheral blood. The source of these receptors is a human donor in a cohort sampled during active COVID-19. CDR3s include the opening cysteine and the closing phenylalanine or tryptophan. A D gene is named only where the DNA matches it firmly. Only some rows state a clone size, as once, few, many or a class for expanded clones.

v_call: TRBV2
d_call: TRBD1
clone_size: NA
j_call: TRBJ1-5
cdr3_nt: TGTGCCAGCAGTGGGGACAGGGGAGGGGGTAATCAGCCCCAGCATTTT
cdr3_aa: CASSGDRGGGNQPQHF

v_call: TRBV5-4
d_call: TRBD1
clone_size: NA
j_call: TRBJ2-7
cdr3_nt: TGTGCCAGCAGCCTAGGACAGGTTTACGAGCAGTACTTC
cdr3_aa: CASSLGQVYEQYF

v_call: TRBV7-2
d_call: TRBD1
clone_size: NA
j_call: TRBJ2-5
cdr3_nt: TGTGCCAGCAGCCCGGGGACAGCGGAAGAGACCCAGTACTTC
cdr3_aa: CASSPGTAEETQYF

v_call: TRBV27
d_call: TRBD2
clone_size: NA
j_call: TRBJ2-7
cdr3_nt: TGTGCCAGCAGTTTGGGGGGGGGCGAGCAGTACTTC
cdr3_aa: CASSLGGGEQYF

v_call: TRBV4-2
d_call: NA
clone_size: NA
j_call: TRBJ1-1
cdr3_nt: TGTGCCAGCGGAACCCCAGGGAGGGGTGCTTTCTTT
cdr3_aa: CASGTPGRGAFF

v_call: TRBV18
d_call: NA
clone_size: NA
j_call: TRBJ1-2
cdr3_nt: TGTGCCAGCTCACCAGAGGGAGATAACTATGGCTACACCTTC
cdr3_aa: CASSPEGDNYGYTF

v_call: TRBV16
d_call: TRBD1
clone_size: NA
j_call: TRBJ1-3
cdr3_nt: TGTGCCAGCAGCCTGGGACGAGGGGGCGGCTCTGGAAACACCATATATTTT
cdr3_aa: CASSLGRGGGSGNTIYF

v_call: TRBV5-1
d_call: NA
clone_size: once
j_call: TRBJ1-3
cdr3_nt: TGCGCCAGCACAGGGTCCTCTGGAAACACCATATATTTT
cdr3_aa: CASTGSSGNTIYF

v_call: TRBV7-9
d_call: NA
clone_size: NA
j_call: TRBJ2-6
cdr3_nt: TGTGCCAGCAGCTTAGCGTCTCCCTCTGGGGCCAACGTCCTGACTTTC
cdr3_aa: CASSLASPSGANVLTF

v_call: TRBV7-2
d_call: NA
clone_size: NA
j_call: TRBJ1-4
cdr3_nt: TGTGCCAGCAGCTTGTCCGGGACTGAGAATGAAAAACTGTTTTTT
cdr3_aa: CASSLSGTENEKLFF

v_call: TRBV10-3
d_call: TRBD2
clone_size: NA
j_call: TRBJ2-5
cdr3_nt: TGTGCCATCAGTGGTTTCCGGGGGGGCCGTGTCGAGACCCAGTACTTC
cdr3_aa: CAISGFRGGRVETQYF

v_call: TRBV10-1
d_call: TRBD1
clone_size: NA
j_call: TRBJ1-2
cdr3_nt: TGCGCCAGCAGTGTACCCGGGACAGGGGATCACTATGGCTACACCTTC
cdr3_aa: CASSVPGTGDHYGYTF

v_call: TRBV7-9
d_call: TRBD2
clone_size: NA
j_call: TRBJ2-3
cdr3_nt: TGTGCCAGCAGCTTAGTCGGCCCGATAGCGGGGAGTACAGATACGCAGTATTTT
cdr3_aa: CASSLVGPIAGSTDTQYF

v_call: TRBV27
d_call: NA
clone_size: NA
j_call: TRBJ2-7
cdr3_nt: TGTGCCAGCAGTTTACGGACTACCTACGAGCAGTACTTC
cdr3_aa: CASSLRTTYEQYF

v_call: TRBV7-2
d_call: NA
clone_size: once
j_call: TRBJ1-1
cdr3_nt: TGTGCCAGCAGCTTAGGCGTTTTGAACACTGAAGCTTTCTTT
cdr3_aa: CASSLGVLNTEAFF

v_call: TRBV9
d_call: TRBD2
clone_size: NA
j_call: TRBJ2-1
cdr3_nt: TGTGCCAGCAGCTTCTGGCTAGCGGGCTCCTACAATGAGCAGTTCTTC
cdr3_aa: CASSFWLAGSYNEQFF

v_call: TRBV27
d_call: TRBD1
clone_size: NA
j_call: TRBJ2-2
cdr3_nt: TGTGCCAGCAGTTCCACGAACAGGGGGCTAGTCGGTGAGCTGTTTTTT
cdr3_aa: CASSSTNRGLVGELFF

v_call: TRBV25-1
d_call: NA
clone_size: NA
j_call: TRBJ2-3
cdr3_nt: TGTGCCAGCAGTTTACGACTACGCGCCACAGATACGCAGTATTTT
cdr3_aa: CASSLRLRATDTQYF

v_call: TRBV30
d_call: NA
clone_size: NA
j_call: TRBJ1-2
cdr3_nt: TGTGCCTGGAGTGTAGAGATTAACTATGGCTACACCTTC
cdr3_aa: CAWSVEINYGYTF